This TCR beta chain was identified in a study of control samples from healthy donors and cancer patients. Measured with immunoSEQ multiplex PCR; TCRdb has only the in-frame clones, and not every one. This repertoire shows fewer than 200,000 clones, around 88% found once; its top ten account for around 5%. CDR1 is MNHEY and CDR2 is SVGAGI in the germline V gene. V lost 7 bases and J lost 3; bases outside the gene matches: 8. The CDR3 runs to 15 residues. The receptor's source is a woman in her thirties in good health. Input material: blood. The chain is built from TRBV6-5 and TRBJ2-1; the match to TRBD2 covers 8 bases. The CDR3, as DNA: TGTGCCAGCACACGAGCGGGGGACATCTACAATGAGCAGTTCTTC. Its protein product is CASTRAGDIYNEQFF.